These 23 T cell receptor beta chains were sequenced from one sample in a study of blood T cell repertoires in COVID-19. Libraries were prepared by immunoSEQ multiplex PCR; TCRdb keeps only in-frame clonotypes and omits some of them. The sample lists 400,000 or so clones, over 85% occurring once. Sequenced material: peripheral blood. Every receptor here comes from a man aged 18 to 30 with COVID-19, enrolled during active disease.

V is TRBV11-3 and J is TRBJ1-1; D perhaps matches TRBD1 (5 bases). The CDR3 runs to 15 residues. The germline CDR1 and CDR2 sequences are SGHNT and YENEEA. Trimming shortened V by 5 bases and J by 3 bases, and 16 bases separated the two germline ends. CDR3 residues: CASSPRTQPDTEAFF. The CDR3 nucleotides are TGTGCCAGCAGCCCCAGGACACAGCCAGACACTGAAGCTTTCTTT.

A remark on this clone: The same CDR3 can be traced to other DNA sequences in this sample. The chain carries TRBV5-1 and TRBJ2-7; 8 bases line up with TRBD1. The CDR3 totals 14 residues. With 0 bases clipped from V and 2 bases from J, the junction kept 1 base outside the gene matches. The V gene's germline CDR1 is SGHRS and CDR2 YFSETQ. The CDR3 protein is CASSLGTGPYEQYF. CDR3 coding DNA: TGCGCCAGCAGCTTGGGGACAGGGCCCTACGAGCAGTACTTC.

The rearrangement joins TRBV5-8 to TRBJ2-7; D might be TRBD1 (5 bases). Trimming shortened V by 2 bases and J by 2 bases, and 14 bases separated the two germline ends. Germline V gives CDR1 SGHTS, CDR2 YDEGEE. The CDR3 spans 15 residues. The DNA for the CDR3 is TGTGCCAGCAGCTTCGACAGACCCCCGACCTACGAGCAGTACTTC. This gives the protein CASSFDRPPTYEQYF.

This rearrangement joins TRBV7-9 to TRBJ2-2, with TRBD2 identical over 12 bases. There are 17 residues in the CDR3. Germline V gene data show CDR1 as SEHNR and CDR2 as FQNEAQ (reference sequence). V dropped 2 bases and J dropped 4; count of bases not matched to a gene: 5. The chain's CDR3 is CASSLRLAGAITGELFF. The CDR3 DNA reads as TGTGCCAGCAGCTTACGACTAGCGGGAGCGATCACCGGGGAGCTGTTTTTT.

The chain couples TRBV24-1 to TRBJ2-1, with 8 nucleotides matching TRBD2. Germline values: CDR1 KGHDR, CDR2 SFDVKD. The V gene end was trimmed by 3 bases and the J gene end by 7 bases; junction bases not matched to a gene: 13. The CDR3 spans 17 residues. Written as DNA, the CDR3 is TGTGCCACCAGTGATCCCGGACGGGGGGGCAGTAGTAATGAGCAGTTCTTC. As protein: CATSDPGRGGSSNEQFF.

The chain combines TRBV13 with TRBJ2-1, with 8 nucleotides matching TRBD2. Germline V CDR1 and CDR2: PRHDT, FYEKMQ (reference sequence). The CDR3 has 12 residues. V shed 3 bases and J 9 bases; nucleotides not matched to a gene: 1. Written as DNA, the CDR3 is TGTGCCAGCAGCTTCCGGGGGGGTGAGCAGTTCTTC. Its protein product is CASSFRGGEQFF. Full variable domain (rest looked up from reference TRBV13 and TRBJ2-1): AAGVIQSPRHLIKEKRETATLKCYPIPRHDTVYWYQQGPGQDPQFLISFYEKMQSDKGSIPDRFSAQQFSDYHSELNMSSLELGDSALYFCASSFRGGEQFFGPGTRLTVL.

V gene TRBV5-1 combines with J gene TRBJ2-7; weak D call: TRBD2 (6 bases). In germline, CDR1 is SGHRS, CDR2 YFSETQ. The CDR3 is 13 amino acids. Trimming stripped 4 bases from V and 1 base from J, with 9 bases between. The CDR3 loop is CASSREMSYEQYF. DNA of the CDR3: TGCGCCAGCAGCCGGGAGATGTCCTACGAGCAGTACTTC.

The V and J genes are TRBV19 and TRBJ1-2, with TRBD1 matching 7 bases. Germline loops: CDR1 LNHDA, CDR2 SQIVND (reference sequence). The J segment lost 3 bases and the V segment lost 4 bases, leaving 8 bases of the junction unmatched. CDR3 length equals 15 residues. The CDR3 sequence is CASSRLYRGHYGYTF. The CDR3 DNA sequence: TGTGCCAGTAGTAGACTCTACAGGGGACACTATGGCTACACCTTC. The variable domain in full, with the rest retrieved from reference TRBV19 and TRBJ1-2, is DGGITQSPKYLFRKEGQNVTLSCEQNLNHDAMYWYRQDPGQGLRLIYYSQIVNDFQKGDIAEGYSVSREKKESFPLTVTSAQKNPTAFYLCASSRLYRGHYGYTFGSGTRLTVV.

The genes are TRBV5-6 and TRBJ2-3, with TRBD2 identical over 7 bases. The V segment lost 4 bases and the J segment 1 base; nucleotides outside the gene matches: 9. The CDR3 runs 16 residues. CDR1 is SGHDT, CDR2 YYEEEE, per germline. DNA for the CDR3: TGTGCCAGCAGCCTGAGAGCGGGATTGGGCACAGATACGCAGTATTTT. Translated: CASSLRAGLGTDTQYF. Using reference TRBV5-6 and TRBJ2-3 for the parts outside the CDR3, the full variable domain is DAGVTQSPTHLIKTRGQQVTLRCSPKSGHDTVSWYQQALGQGPQFIFQYYEEEERQRGNFPDRFSGHQFPNYSSELNVNALLLGDSALYLCASSLRAGLGTDTQYFGPGTRLTVL.

V usage is TRBV11-2 and J usage is TRBJ1-1; D is uncertain. This CDR3 has 14 amino acids. V was shortened by 3 bases and J by 7 bases, with 15 bases between the two germline ends. The V gene's germline CDR1 is SGHAT and CDR2 FQNNGV. The chain's CDR3 is CASSFHGLSFEAFF. CDR3 nucleotides: TGTGCCAGCAGCTTCCATGGACTGTCGTTTGAAGCTTTCTTT.

The chain links TRBV6-5 to TRBJ1-3; TRBD1 matches at 9 bases. CDR1 and CDR2 from the germline V gene are MNHEY and SVGAGI. J lost 4 bases, V lost 6 bases, and 7 bases had no gene match. The CDR3 runs to 15 residues. The CDR3 DNA reads TGTGCCAGCAGGCCGGACAGGGGTTACGGAAACACCATATATTTT. Encoded protein: CASRPDRGYGNTIYF.

The chain employs TRBV6-6 and TRBJ1-5; 9 positions match TRBD1. The V segment lost 4 bases and the J segment 6 bases; nucleotides outside the gene matches: 4. The CDR3 has 14 amino acids. CDR1 is MNHNY, CDR2 SVGAGI, per germline (reference sequence). Here the CDR3 reads CASSSNRGLQPQHF. The CDR3, as DNA: TGTGCCAGCAGTTCTAACAGGGGGCTTCAGCCCCAGCATTTT.

The chain combines TRBV5-4 with TRBJ2-2; 8 bases map to TRBD2. CDR3 size: 17 residues. The germline CDR1 and CDR2 sequences are SGHNT and YYREEE (reference sequence). V was pared by 0 bases and J by 1 base, with 5 bases of the junction left unmatched. The CDR3 loop reads CASSLVKLAGNTGELFF. CDR3 DNA sequence: TGTGCCAGCAGCTTGGTCAAGCTAGCGGGGAACACCGGGGAGCTGTTTTTT.

The chain couples TRBV23-1 to TRBJ1-5, with 8 nucleotides matching TRBD1. Being an ORF, TRBV23-1 has a function that is uncertain. The CDR3 is 15 amino acids. The V and J ends lost 4 bases and 6 bases, in that order; junction bases with no gene match: 8. CDR3 nucleotides: TGCGCCAGCAGTCCCAGGGGGCGCTTCAGTCAGCCCCAGCATTTT. Translating gives CASSPRGRFSQPQHF.

This rearrangement joins TRBV30 to TRBJ1-1; perhaps TRBD1 as D (6 bases). The CDR3 contains 15 residues. The V end lost 0 bases, the J end lost 4 bases, and 15 bases lay between the germline ends. Looked up from germline, CDR1 is GTSNPN and CDR2 is SVGIG (reference sequence). The CDR3 bases are TGTGCCTGGAGTGTACCGACAGGCGAGGGCACTGAAGCTTTCTTT. The encoded protein is CAWSVPTGEGTEAFF.

This chain joins TRBV14 and TRBJ2-2; a possible D gene is TRBD2 (6 bases). V lost 0 bases, J lost 1 base, and 9 bases lay in between. Germline V gene lookup returns CDR1 SGHDN and CDR2 FVKESK. This CDR3 is built from 16 residues. Here the CDR3 DNA reads TGTGCCAGCAGCCAAGACCCGGGAGTGAACACCGGGGAGCTGTTTTTT. It codes for CASSQDPGVNTGELFF.

The genes are TRBV3-1 (or the pseudogene TRBV3-2) and TRBJ2-3; 8 bases are shared with TRBD2. Germline CDR1 reads LGHDT; CDR2 reads YNNKEL (reference sequence). Losses at the gene ends were 0 bases for V and 9 bases for J; bases not matched to a gene: 14. The length of the CDR3 is 17 residues. DNA for the CDR3: TGTGCCAGCAGCCAAGAGAGTGCCTTTGGGACTAGAAGGACGCAGTATTTT. Its translation is CASSQESAFGTRRTQYF.

The chain has TRBV4-1 and TRBJ2-1; 9 bases agree with TRBD1. Germline assignment: CDR1 MGHRA and CDR2 YSYEKL. Germline trimming cut 0 bases from V and 8 bases from J; bases unmatched to any gene: 5. The CDR3 covers 15 residues. CDR3 sequence reads: CASSQEGQGRDEQFF. The CDR3 DNA reads as TGCGCCAGCAGCCAAGAGGGACAGGGACGCGATGAGCAGTTCTTC.

The chain employs TRBV27 and TRBJ2-4; 11 bases line up with TRBD2. With V trimmed by 5 bases and J by 6 bases, 6 bases remained unmatched. Germline V gene sequence: CDR1 MNHEY, CDR2 SMNVEV (reference sequence). The CDR3 consists of 15 residues. In DNA, the CDR3 is TGTGCCAGCAGTAATAGCGGGGGGGCGGGAAACATTCAGTACTTC. Protein product: CASSNSGGAGNIQYF.

The chain carries TRBV27 and TRBJ2-7; D is perhaps TRBD1 (9 bases). The CDR3 covers 16 residues. The germline V gene encodes CDR1 MNHEY and CDR2 SMNVEV (reference sequence). Trimming removed 6 bases at V and 5 bases at J, with 23 bases between. The DNA for the CDR3 is TGTGCCAGCAGGCGCAATAGCGGGACAGGGCGCCACGAGCAGTACTTC. Translated, it gives CASRRNSGTGRHEQYF.

The chain's CDR3 is CASSKTGGWTQYF. As DNA, the CDR3 is TGTGCCAGCAGTAAGACAGGGGGGTGGACCCAGTACTTC. This rearrangement joins TRBV6-5 to TRBJ2-5, with 9 bases lining up with TRBD1. The J segment lost 7 bases and the V segment lost 5 bases, leaving 5 bases of the junction unmatched. Germline-derived CDR1 and CDR2 are MNHEY and SVGAGI. The CDR3 has 13 amino acids.

V gene TRBV27 combines with J gene TRBJ1-4, with 7 bases lining up with TRBD1. The V segment lost 6 bases and the J segment 7 bases; nucleotides outside the gene matches: 8. The length of the CDR3 is 14 residues. Per the germline V gene, CDR1 is MNHEY and CDR2 is SMNVEV (reference sequence). CDR3 DNA: TGTGCCAGCAGGACCGGGACAGCCTCTGAAAAACTGTTTTTT. It yields the protein CASRTGTASEKLFF.

The sample holds a few counts of this clone. The gene calls are TRBV10-2 and TRBJ2-3; TRBD2 might be the D (7 bases). The CDR3 is 11 residues long. Between the trimmed V and J ends, which lost 7 bases and 6 bases, there was a span of 8 bases. The germline V gene encodes CDR1 WSHSY and CDR2 SAAADI. The CDR3 DNA is TGCGCCAGCAAGGGGGGGGATACGCAGTATTTT. Protein: CASKGGDTQYF.